This TCR beta chain was sequenced during a study of blood T cell repertoires in COVID-19. Across the whole study: The United States, Italy and Spain supplied acute and convalescent COVID-19 samples. Sample material is recorded as cDNA or gDNA derived from T cells, B-cell-depleted T cells, or PBMCs.

This CDR3 has 16 residues. Unmatched junction bases numbered 8, after V lost 4 bases and J lost 0 bases. Germline lookup yields CDR1 SGHAT and CDR2 FQNNGV. The authors' processing: Reference gene primer amplification gave estimated nucleated cell counts. Profiling relied on immunoSEQ multiplex PCR, and the TCRdb table lists in-frame clones only, not all of them. The V and J calls and clone size were taken over from that table, and D and trimming were inferred from the DNA. The sample shows around 170,000 clones, 78% of them seen only once. What was sequenced was peripheral blood. The genes are TRBV11-2 and TRBJ2-7, with 8 bases lining up with TRBD1. This sequence originates from a woman over 75 with acute or convalescent COVID-19. CDR3 loop: CASSSLTGTGSYEQYF. The CDR3 DNA sequence: TGTGCCAGCAGCTCGTTGACCGGGACAGGCTCCTACGAGCAGTACTTC.